A selection of T cell receptor beta chains follows, all from one sample in a study of blood T cell repertoires in COVID-19. Clones were read by immunoSEQ multiplex PCR, and TCRdb kept only the in-frame ones, dropping some. The table includes around 200,000 clones, around 84% detected once. Sample: PBMCs or T cells enriched from blood (not recorded which). The receptors come from a woman between 40 and 55 years old with acute COVID-19. CDR3s include the opening cysteine and the closing phenylalanine or tryptophan. The D gene is left open where the match is weak. Some rows have no size entry. The others give once, few or many, or a class for an expanded clone.

size	V	D	J	DNA	CDR3
.	TRBV5-6	TRBD1	TRBJ1-2	TGTGCCAGCAGCGTGGGGACAGGGGGCCTCACTAACTATGGCTACACCTTC	CASSVGTGGLTNYGYTF
.	TRBV5-1	.	TRBJ2-3	TGCGCCAGCAGAAGGGAACTAGCAGAAATCACAGATACGCAGTATTTT	CASRRELAEITDTQYF
.	TRBV6-5	TRBD2	TRBJ2-1	TGTGCCAGCACCGAAAGGACTAGCGGGGTGAATGAGCAGTTCTTC	CASTERTSGVNEQFF
.	TRBV28	TRBD1	TRBJ1-6	TGTGCCAGCACCCGCCAGGACAGGAGGTCGTTCTATAATTCACCCCTCCACTTT	CASTRQDRRSFYNSPLHF
.	TRBV4-2	.	TRBJ2-1	TGTGCCAGCAGCCAAGACAGGGGGGACAATGAGCAGTTCTTC	CASSQDRGDNEQFF
.	TRBV7-6	.	TRBJ2-1	TGTGCCAGCAGCGGGTCCCCTAGCTCCTACAATGAGCAGTTCTTC	CASSGSPSSYNEQFF
.	TRBV2	TRBD1	TRBJ1-1	TGTGCCAGCAGGGGAAGACAGGGGTTTGGTGAAGCTTTCTTT	CASRGRQGFGEAFF
.	TRBV6-5	TRBD2	TRBJ2-7	TGTGCCAGCATCTTAGCTAGCGGGGTCGGGGAGCAGTACTTC	CASILASGVGEQYF
few	TRBV6-1	.	TRBJ1-2	TGTGCCAGCAGTGAAGGAGGCAGAAACTATGGCTACACCTTC	CASSEGGRNYGYTF
.	TRBV27	TRBD2	TRBJ2-1	TGTGCCAGCAGTTTTGTCGGACTAGACAATGAGCAGTTCTTC	CASSFVGLDNEQFF
.	TRBV5-6	TRBD1	TRBJ1-1	TGTGCCAGCAGCTTGGACAGGGGGGCGAACACTGAAGCTTTCTTT	CASSLDRGANTEAFF
.	TRBV5-1	TRBD2	TRBJ2-3	TGCGCCAGCAGCTTGGATGCTAGCGGGGGGGCGGATACGCAGTATTTT	CASSLDASGGADTQYF
.	TRBV19	TRBD1	TRBJ1-5	TGTGCCAGTAGTATTGGGACAGATAATCAGCCCCAGCATTTT	CASSIGTDNQPQHF
.	TRBV7-8	.	TRBJ1-2	TGTGCCAGCAGCACGATGAACAGGGAGGGGAGCTATGGCTACACCTTC	CASSTMNREGSYGYTF
few	TRBV18	.	TRBJ2-2	TGTGCCAGCTCACCACAGGACAGCACCGGGGAGCTGTTTTTT	CASSPQDSTGELFF
.	TRBV9	.	TRBJ2-7	TGTGCCAGCAGCGTAGGATTAGGGGCTACCTACGAGCAGTACTTC	CASSVGLGATYEQYF
.	TRBV3-1/TRBV3-2	TRBD2	TRBJ2-7	TGTGCCAGCAGCCAAGGGGCGGGAGGAGCCTACGAGCAGTACTTC	CASSQGAGGAYEQYF
.	TRBV2	.	TRBJ1-3	TGTGCCAGCAGTAGACAAGTCTCTGGAAACACCATATATTTT	CASSRQVSGNTIYF
.	TRBV27	.	TRBJ2-3	TGTGCCAGCAGCCCCCCGGGTAGCGGTACAGATACGCAGTATTTT	CASSPPGSGTDTQYF
.	TRBV28	.	TRBJ1-5	TGTGCCAGCAGCCCCGGGGTTCATCAGCCCCAGCATTTT	CASSPGVHQPQHF
.	TRBV12-3/TRBV12-4	.	TRBJ1-1	TGTGCCAGCAGTTTACAGGGATCCACTGAAGCTTTCTTT	CASSLQGSTEAFF
.	TRBV7-2	.	TRBJ1-5	TGTGCCAGCAGCCCAGACGGAAACAGGGAGCGGCCCCAGCATTTT	CASSPDGNRERPQHF
.	TRBV9	.	TRBJ1-1	TGTGCCAGCAGCCCCCGTGAAGCTTTCTTT	CASSPREAFF
few	TRBV5-4	.	TRBJ2-6	TGTGCCAGCAGCTTGTTTGGGCGTGACTCTGGGGCCAACGTCCTGACTTTC	CASSLFGRDSGANVLTF
.	TRBV28	.	TRBJ1-1	TGTGCCAGCAGAGCAAACACTGAAGCTTTCTTT	CASRANTEAFF
once	TRBV11-2	.	TRBJ1-1	TGTGCCAGCAGCTTAGTTAGGGGCCCTGAAGCTTTCTTT	CASSLVRGPEAFF
.	TRBV6-5	TRBD2	TRBJ2-1	TGTGCCAGCACCCTCGGGGGGGTTAACAATGAGCAGTTCTTC	CASTLGGVNNEQFF
once	TRBV5-5	.	TRBJ2-3	TGTGCCAGCAGCTTGCCGAGCACAGATACGCAGTATTTT	CASSLPSTDTQYF
.	TRBV7-8	TRBD1	TRBJ1-1	TGTGCCAGCAGCTTGGGGACAGCGAACACTGAAGCTTTCTTT	CASSLGTANTEAFF
few	TRBV5-4	TRBD1	TRBJ1-1	TGTGCCAGCAGCTTGACAGGGGACGCGAACACTGAAGCTTTCTTT	CASSLTGDANTEAFF
.	TRBV2	TRBD2	TRBJ2-2	TGTGCCAGCAGTAGGACTAGCGGGAAATACACCGGGGAGCTGTTTTTT	CASSRTSGKYTGELFF
.	TRBV19	.	TRBJ2-5	TGTGCCAGTAGTATAGAGGACAGCGGGGAAGAGACCCAGTACTTC	CASSIEDSGEETQYF
.	TRBV18	.	TRBJ2-3	TGTGCCAGCTCACCCTTGGACGGCAGGGGCACAGATACGCAGTATTTT	CASSPLDGRGTDTQYF
.	TRBV19	TRBD1	TRBJ1-4	TGTGCCAGTCGGGACAGGTATTACGAAAAACTGTTTTTT	CASRDRYYEKLFF
.	TRBV5-4	TRBD1	TRBJ2-7	TGTGCCAGCAGCCAAGTGACAGGGGGCGCGGCCTACGAGCAGTACTTC	CASSQVTGGAAYEQYF
.	TRBV6-4	.	TRBJ2-1	TGTGCCAGCAGTGACGGAGCCAGGGGGGAATTCAATGAGCAGTTCTTC	CASSDGARGEFNEQFF
.	TRBV5-5	.	TRBJ2-2	TGTGCCAGCAGCTTACGAGGAGCGAACACCGGGGAGCTGTTTTTT	CASSLRGANTGELFF
.	TRBV5-1	.	TRBJ1-4	TGCGCCAGCAGCGACGGGAGACAGATTAATGAAAAACTGTTTTTT	CASSDGRQINEKLFF
once	TRBV27	TRBD1	TRBJ1-2	TGTGCCAGCAGATTCGACAGGGGAGAAAACTATGGCTACACCTTC	CASRFDRGENYGYTF
.	TRBV18	.	TRBJ2-5	TGTGCCAGCTCACCTGGTCAGGCTACGAGTGAGACCCAGTACTTC	CASSPGQATSETQYF
.	TRBV5-4	.	TRBJ2-2	TGTGCCAGCAGCTTCGGGGATCCGTCCACCGGGGAGCTGTTTTTT	CASSFGDPSTGELFF
.	TRBV20-1	.	TRBJ2-3	TGCAGTGCCGTAGTCTCGGGTACGCAGTATTTT	CSAVVSGTQYF
.	TRBV7-2	.	TRBJ1-2	TGTGCCAGCAGACCCGTTCGCGGGGGTAGTGGCTACACCTTC	CASRPVRGGSGYTF
many	TRBV4-1	TRBD2	TRBJ2-2	TGCGCCAGCAGCCAAGCTAGCGGGGCGAACACCGGGGAGCTGTTTTTT	CASSQASGANTGELFF
.	TRBV9	.	TRBJ2-3	TGTGCCAGCAACGCTTTTGGGAGCTCCGATACGCAGTATTTT	CASNAFGSSDTQYF
.	TRBV7-2	TRBD2	TRBJ2-1	TGTGCCAGCAGCTTCGCCACTAGCGGGGGAACCCAGCAGTTCTTC	CASSFATSGGTQQFF
.	TRBV29-1	.	TRBJ1-1	TGCAGCGCCTACACAGACATGAACACTGAAGCTTTCTTT	CSAYTDMNTEAFF
.	TRBV6-5	.	TRBJ2-7	TGTGCCAGCAGTTATCCGGGTAAGAGCTACGAGCAGTACTTC	CASSYPGKSYEQYF
.	TRBV2	.	TRBJ2-3	TGTGCCAGCAGTAGGGGCCAGGGCCGCGGCACAGATACGCAGTATTTT	CASSRGQGRGTDTQYF
.	TRBV19	TRBD1	TRBJ1-2	TGTGCCAGTAGTATAAATACAGGGGGCGGCTACACCTTC	CASSINTGGGYTF
few	TRBV6-4	TRBD2	TRBJ2-1	TGTGCCAGCAGTGTATCCAGCGGGAGGAAAGATGAGCAGTTCTTC	CASSVSSGRKDEQFF
once	TRBV6-6	.	TRBJ1-5	TGTGCCAGCAGTTACTCAGGAGGTCGCGGGAATCAGCCCCAGCATTTT	CASSYSGGRGNQPQHF
.	TRBV11-2	TRBD1	TRBJ1-6	TGTGCCAGCAGCTTAAGGGGGACAGGGAACAATTCACCCCTCCACTTT	CASSLRGTGNNSPLHF
.	TRBV12-3/TRBV12-4	TRBD1	TRBJ1-1	TGTGCCAGCAGGACACAGGGGACCCAGGCTTTCTTT	CASRTQGTQAFF
.	TRBV27	.	TRBJ2-7	TGTGCCAGTGGACACGGGGGCTACGAGCAGTACTTC	CASGHGGYEQYF
.	TRBV6-2/TRBV6-3	.	TRBJ2-7	TGTGCCAGCAGTTATCCCCCCGGGGAGCAGTACTTC	CASSYPPGEQYF
once	TRBV6-5	TRBD1	TRBJ1-4	TGTGCCAGCAGCCCGGACAGGGGTAATGAAAAACTGTTTTTT	CASSPDRGNEKLFF